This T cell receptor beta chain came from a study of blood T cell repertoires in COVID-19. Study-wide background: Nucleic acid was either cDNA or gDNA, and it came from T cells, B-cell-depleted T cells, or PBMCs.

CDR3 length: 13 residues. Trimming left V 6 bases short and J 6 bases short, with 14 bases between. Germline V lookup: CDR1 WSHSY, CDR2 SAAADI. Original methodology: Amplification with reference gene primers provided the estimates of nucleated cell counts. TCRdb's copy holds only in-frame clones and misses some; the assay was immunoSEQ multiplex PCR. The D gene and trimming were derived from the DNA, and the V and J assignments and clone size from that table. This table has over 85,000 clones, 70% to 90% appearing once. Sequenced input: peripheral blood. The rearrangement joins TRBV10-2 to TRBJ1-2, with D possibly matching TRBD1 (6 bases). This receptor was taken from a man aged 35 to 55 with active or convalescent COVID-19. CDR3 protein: CASSPRDTDGYTF. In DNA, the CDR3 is TGCGCCAGCAGCCCCCGGGACACCGATGGCTACACCTTC.